The 21 T cell receptor beta chains given below trace back to one sample, sequenced in a study of human T cells and chemical hapten exposure. Each CDR3 protein gets one entry after TCRdb re-called the RACE reads with MiXCR. The sample includes approximately 60,000 distinct CDR3 sequences, about 10% of them seen just once. Indicated time point: patch test 3, about 24 weeks after DPC sensitization. The treatment denotes: therapeutic diphenylcyclopropenone sensitization with weekly scalp DPC. This material consisted of whole blood, taken in connection with sensitization to the hapten diphenylcyclopropenone (DPC). These receptors were obtained from a woman aged 25 to 45 with alopecia areata. Some clones in this sample may be carry-over from other donors' samples.

This clonotype occurred many times. The CDR3 protein is CASSLAGSRDTQYF. The CDR3 DNA is TGTGCCAGCAGCTTAGCGGGGTCCCGGGATACGCAGTATTTT. This chain joins TRBV7-2 and TRBJ2-3; D is undetermined. Per the germline V gene, CDR1 is SGHTA and CDR2 is FQGNSA. The CDR3 length is 14 residues. The V gene lost 0 bases and the J gene lost 6 bases, with 10 bases spanning the gap.

The CDR3, as DNA: TGCAGTGCTAGTAAGGGGGCCGGCACTGAAGCTTTCTTT. Protein sequence: CSASKGAGTEAFF. The rearrangement uses TRBV20-1 and TRBJ1-1; 7 bases line up with TRBD1. Trimming at V came to 3 bases and at J to 4 bases, leaving 5 bases not matched to a gene. This CDR3 is 13 amino acids long. The V gene's germline CDR1 is DFQATT and CDR2 SNEGSKA (reference sequence).

The chain links TRBV7-6 to TRBJ2-7, with D perhaps matching TRBD2 (5 bases). Germline lookup yields CDR1 SGHVS and CDR2 FNYEAQ. Trimming stripped 0 bases from V and 4 bases from J, with 10 bases between. The CDR3 totals 14 residues. The CDR3 here is CASSLAPRAYEQYF. CDR3 DNA: TGTGCCAGCAGCTTAGCCCCGCGGGCTTACGAGCAGTACTTC.

This clonotype has more than one count but fewer than ten. The chain couples TRBV29-1 to TRBJ2-3; TRBD2 might be the D (7 bases). V dropped 4 bases and J dropped 3 bases, with 14 bases sitting between them. The CDR3 consists of 14 residues. The germline CDR1 and CDR2 sequences are SQVTM and ANQGSEA. CDR3 bases: TGCAGCGTTGGGAGGGGGGGCATGACAGATACGCAGTATTTT. Protein sequence: CSVGRGGMTDTQYF.

DNA for the CDR3: TGTGCCAGCAGTTTTATAGGGGCCGAGCAGTACTTC. Protein product: CASSFIGAEQYF. The V and J genes are TRBV12-3 or TRBV12-4 and TRBJ2-7; a weak D match, TRBD1 (5 bases). CDR3 length: 12 residues. The V end lost 3 bases, the J end lost 6 bases, and 9 bases lay between the germline ends.

This clonotype was detected many times. The J gene is TRBJ2-2, the V gene TRBV7-9, with D unclear. Trimming cost V 1 base and J 5 bases, with 2 bases left between them. The V gene's germline CDR1 is SEHNR and CDR2 FQNEAQ (reference sequence). The CDR3 spans 12 residues. CDR3 region: CASSLETGELFF. In DNA form, the CDR3 reads TGTGCCAGCAGCTTAGAGACCGGGGAGCTGTTTTTT.

V and J are TRBV27 and TRBJ2-5; D ambiguous. This CDR3 is 13 amino acids long. V lost 5 bases, J lost 4 bases, and 11 bases lay in between. Germline lookup yields CDR1 MNHEY and CDR2 SMNVEV (reference sequence). CDR3 nucleotides: TGTGCCAGCAGTCCGCGCCAGAGAGAGACCCAGTACTTC. It translates to CASSPRQRETQYF.

This clonotype was recorded many times. This chain links TRBV29-1 with TRBJ2-2; D not certain. The germline V and J ends were trimmed by 1 base and 6 bases, with 6 bases remaining between them. Germline V gives CDR1 SQVTM, CDR2 ANQGSEA. The CDR3 loop spans 12 amino acids. CDR3 coding DNA: TGCAGCGTTGAAGGTTTAGCCGGGGAGCTGTTTTTT. Translation gives CSVEGLAGELFF.

The chain combines TRBV7-3 with TRBJ2-1, with D perhaps matching TRBD1 or TRBD2 (5 bases each). The V gene lost 5 bases and the J gene lost 2 bases, with 16 bases spanning the gap. CDR1 and CDR2 from the germline V gene are SGHTA and FQGTGA. The CDR3 has 16 amino acids. CDR3 DNA: TGTGCCAGCAGCAGGGACCCCCCTGGGACCTACAATGAGCAGTTCTTC. Its translation: CASSRDPPGTYNEQFF.

The rearrangement joins TRBV5-1 to TRBJ2-7, with 8 bases fitting TRBD1. Trimming at V came to 0 bases and at J to 2 bases, leaving 7 bases not matched to a gene. CDR1 SGHRS and CDR2 YFSETQ come from the germline V gene. The CDR3 covers 16 residues. CDR3 protein: CASSLGAGGVAYEQYF. The CDR3 DNA follows: TGCGCCAGCAGCTTGGGAGCAGGGGGCGTAGCCTACGAGCAGTACTTC.

This clonotype showed up many times. The genes are TRBV12-3 or TRBV12-4 and TRBJ2-3, with unresolved D. This CDR3 is 17 amino acids long. Trimming removed 0 bases at V and 0 bases at J, with 13 bases between. CDR3 sequence: CASSLAWMLGSTDTQYF. The CDR3 DNA follows: TGTGCCAGCAGTTTAGCGTGGATGCTGGGTAGCACAGATACGCAGTATTTT.

This clonotype was found many times. This chain uses TRBV6-2 or TRBV6-3 with TRBJ2-2, with 9 positions matching TRBD2. The V gene end was trimmed by 6 bases and the J gene end by 4 bases; junction bases not matched to a gene: 24. The CDR3 length is 21 residues. The germline V gene has CDR1 MNHEY and CDR2 SVGEGT. CDR3 bases: TGTGCCAGCAGATCCGGGACACTGGATCTTAGCGGGAGCGCGAGCACCGGGGAGCTGTTTTTT. This sequence encodes CASRSGTLDLSGSASTGELFF.

V and J are TRBV7-6 and TRBJ2-3, with a weak D call TRBD1 (6 bases). Germline V gives CDR1 SGHVS, CDR2 FNYEAQ. Trimming shortened V by 10 bases and J by 2 bases, and 16 bases separated the two germline ends. CDR3 length: 14 residues. CDR3 protein: CAITLGGFTDTQYF. CDR3 coding DNA: TGTGCCATAACACTTGGGGGCTTCACAGATACGCAGTATTTT.

This clonotype was seen at least ten times. The J gene is TRBJ2-2, the V gene TRBV10-3; 8 bases align to TRBD2. The ends lost 10 bases at V and 4 bases at J; junction bases unmatched: 11. CDR3 length: 15 amino acids. The germline V gene encodes CDR1 ENHRY and CDR2 SYGVKD. The CDR3 nucleotides are TGTGCCACAGCACCCAGCGGGAGTCTCACCGGGGAGCTGTTTTTT. Protein sequence: CATAPSGSLTGELFF.

This clonotype has ten or more counts. This CDR3 is CASSPGGLSSYNEQFF. The CDR3 DNA sequence: TGTGCCAGCAGCCCCGGGGGGTTGAGCTCCTACAATGAGCAGTTCTTC. This chain connects TRBV3-1 to TRBJ2-1; 7 bases agree with TRBD2. CDR3 length equals 16 residues. CDR1 and CDR2 (germline): LGHDT, YNNKEL (reference sequence). The trim removed 4 bases at V and 0 bases at J, leaving 6 bases unmatched.

This clonotype was seen many times. The chain couples TRBV28 to TRBJ1-5; D uncertain. The CDR3 length is 14 residues. V was pared by 10 bases and J by 2 bases, with 15 bases between. Per the germline V gene, CDR1 is MDHEN and CDR2 is SYDVKM. The CDR3 loop reads CAIHSSVGNQPQHF. The CDR3 DNA reads as TGTGCCATTCACTCCTCGGTGGGCAATCAGCCCCAGCATTTT.

This clonotype was detected ten times or more. The J gene is TRBJ2-5, the V gene TRBV10-2; 7 positions match TRBD2. The germline V gene encodes CDR1 WSHSY and CDR2 SAAADI. The length of the CDR3 is 13 residues. The J segment lost 5 bases and the V segment lost 7 bases, leaving 7 bases of the junction unmatched. The CDR3 region has the DNA TGCGCCAGCACCCCTGCCGGGGGGGAGACCCAGTACTTC. Residues: CASTPAGGETQYF.

This clonotype was counted only a few times. The chain joins TRBV28 to TRBJ1-4; perhaps TRBD1 as D (5 bases). Germline V gives CDR1 MDHEN, CDR2 SYDVKM. The CDR3 is 15 residues long. The V end lost 5 bases, the J end lost 4 bases, and 14 bases lay between the germline ends. In nucleotides, the CDR3 is TGTGCCAGCAGTCCCGAGACAGCTATTAATGAAAAACTGTTTTTT. Its translation is CASSPETAINEKLFF.

This clonotype came up many times. CDR3 nucleotide sequence: TGCGCCAGCAGCCCAGACAGGGTCAATTCACCCCTCCACTTT. Its protein product is CASSPDRVNSPLHF. The V and J genes are TRBV4-3 and TRBJ1-6; 7 nucleotides align to TRBD1. The CDR3 is 14 residues long. CDR1 and CDR2 (germline): LGHNA, YSLEER. The V and J ends lost 4 bases and 7 bases, in that order; junction bases with no gene match: 4.

This rearrangement joins TRBV12-3 or TRBV12-4 to TRBJ1-2; D gene unclear. Trimming shortened V by 5 bases and J by 0 bases, and 7 bases separated the two germline ends. The CDR3 extends over 13 amino acids. CDR3 protein: CASSTTANYGYTF. The CDR3, as DNA: TGTGCCAGCAGTACCACAGCTAACTATGGCTACACCTTC.

This clonotype has a count of ten or more. This chain links TRBV30 with TRBJ1-1; D may be TRBD1 (6 bases). From germline, CDR1 is GTSNPN and CDR2 SVGIG (reference sequence). V was trimmed by 0 bases and J by 11 bases, leaving 16 bases between them. The CDR3 covers 13 residues. In nucleotides, the CDR3 is TGTGCCTGGAGTGTAGCGGGGGCTAATATCGCTTTCTTT. Its protein is CAWSVAGANIAFF.